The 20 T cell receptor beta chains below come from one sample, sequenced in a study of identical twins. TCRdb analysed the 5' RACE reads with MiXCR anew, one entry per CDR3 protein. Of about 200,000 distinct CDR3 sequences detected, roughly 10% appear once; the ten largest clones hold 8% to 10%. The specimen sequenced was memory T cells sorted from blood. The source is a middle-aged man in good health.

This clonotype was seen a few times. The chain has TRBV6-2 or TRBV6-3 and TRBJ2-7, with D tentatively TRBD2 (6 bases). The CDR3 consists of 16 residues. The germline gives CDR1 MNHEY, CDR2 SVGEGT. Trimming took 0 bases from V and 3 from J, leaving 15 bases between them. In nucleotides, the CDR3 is TGTGCCAGCAGTTACTCGAGGTCTAGCGAGAGCTACGAGCAGTACTTC. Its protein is CASSYSRSSESYEQYF.

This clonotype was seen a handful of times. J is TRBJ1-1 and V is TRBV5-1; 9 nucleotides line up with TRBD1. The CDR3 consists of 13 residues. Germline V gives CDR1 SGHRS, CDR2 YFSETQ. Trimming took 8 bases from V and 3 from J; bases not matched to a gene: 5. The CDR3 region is CASNTGGYTEAFF. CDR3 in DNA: TGCGCCAGTAACACAGGGGGCTACACTGAAGCTTTCTTT.

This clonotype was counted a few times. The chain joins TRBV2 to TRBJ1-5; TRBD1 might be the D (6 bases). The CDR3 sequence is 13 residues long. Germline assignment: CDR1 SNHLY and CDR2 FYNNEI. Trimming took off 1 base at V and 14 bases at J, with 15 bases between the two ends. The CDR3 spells CASSEGFRDTEHF. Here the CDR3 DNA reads TGTGCCAGCAGTGAAGGGTTTCGGGACACCGAGCATTTT.

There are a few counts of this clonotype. The DNA for the CDR3 is TGTGCCAGCAGCGTAACCGGGACTAGGGATACGCAGTATTTT. It is translated as CASSVTGTRDTQYF. J is TRBJ2-3 and V is TRBV9; 8 bases agree with TRBD2. The CDR3 contains 14 residues. V lost 1 base and J lost 6; bases outside the gene matches: 4. Per germline, CDR1 SGDLS and CDR2 YYNGEE.

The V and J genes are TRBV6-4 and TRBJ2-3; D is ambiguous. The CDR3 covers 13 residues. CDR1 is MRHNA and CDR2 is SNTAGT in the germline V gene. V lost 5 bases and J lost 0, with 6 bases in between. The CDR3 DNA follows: TGTGCCAGCAGTCAGGACAGCACAGATACGCAGTATTTT. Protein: CASSQDSTDTQYF.

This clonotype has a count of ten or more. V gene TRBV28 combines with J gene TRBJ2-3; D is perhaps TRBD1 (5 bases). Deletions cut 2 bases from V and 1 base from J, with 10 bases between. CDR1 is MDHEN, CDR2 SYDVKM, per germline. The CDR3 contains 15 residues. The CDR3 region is CASSLIDSRTDTQYF. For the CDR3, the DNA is TGTGCCAGCAGTTTAATAGACAGCCGCACAGATACGCAGTATTTT.

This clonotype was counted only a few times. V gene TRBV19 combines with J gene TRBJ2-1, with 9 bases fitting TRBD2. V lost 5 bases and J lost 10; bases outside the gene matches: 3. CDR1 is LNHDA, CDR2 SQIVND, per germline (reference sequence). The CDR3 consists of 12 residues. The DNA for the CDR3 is TGTGCCAGTAGTTCAGGGACTAGCGAGCAGTTCTTC. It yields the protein CASSSGTSEQFF.

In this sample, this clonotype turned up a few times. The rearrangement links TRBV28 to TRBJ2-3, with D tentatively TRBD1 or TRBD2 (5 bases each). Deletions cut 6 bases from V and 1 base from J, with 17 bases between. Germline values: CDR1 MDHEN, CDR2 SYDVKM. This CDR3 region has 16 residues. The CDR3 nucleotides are TGTGCCAGCAGACCTCCAAAGGGGAGCGGCACAGATACGCAGTATTTT. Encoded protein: CASRPPKGSGTDTQYF.

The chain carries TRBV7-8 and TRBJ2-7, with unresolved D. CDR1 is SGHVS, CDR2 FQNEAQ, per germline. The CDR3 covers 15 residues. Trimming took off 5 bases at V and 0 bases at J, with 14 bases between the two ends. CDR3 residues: CASSPRGRSSYEQYF. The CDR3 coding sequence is TGTGCCAGCAGCCCCAGAGGACGGAGCTCCTACGAGCAGTACTTC. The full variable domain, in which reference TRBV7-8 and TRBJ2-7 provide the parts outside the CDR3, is GAGVSQSPRYKVAKRGQDVALRCDPISGHVSLFWYQQALGQGPEFLTYFQNEAQLDKSGLPSDRFFAERPEGSVSTLKIQRTQQEDSAVYLCASSPRGRSSYEQYFGPGTRLTVT.

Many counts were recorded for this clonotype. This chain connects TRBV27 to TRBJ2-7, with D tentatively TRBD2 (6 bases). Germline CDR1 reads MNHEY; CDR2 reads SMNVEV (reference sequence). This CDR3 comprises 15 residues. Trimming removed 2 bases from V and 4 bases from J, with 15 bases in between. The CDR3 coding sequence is TGTGCCAGCAGTTTAGGGGGAGGCACCGTTTACGAGCAGTACTTC. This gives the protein CASSLGGGTVYEQYF.

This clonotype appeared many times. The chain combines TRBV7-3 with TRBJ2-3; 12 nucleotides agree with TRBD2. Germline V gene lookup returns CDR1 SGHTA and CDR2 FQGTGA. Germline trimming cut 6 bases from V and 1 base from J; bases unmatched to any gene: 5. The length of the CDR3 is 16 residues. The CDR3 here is CASRLAGGPGTDTQYF. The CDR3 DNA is TGTGCCAGCAGGCTAGCGGGAGGGCCAGGCACAGATACGCAGTATTTT.

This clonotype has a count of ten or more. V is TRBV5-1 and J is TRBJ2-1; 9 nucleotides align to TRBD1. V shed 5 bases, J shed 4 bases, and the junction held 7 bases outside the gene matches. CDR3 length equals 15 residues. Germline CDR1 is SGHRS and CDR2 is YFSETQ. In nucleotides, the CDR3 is TGCGCCAGCAGTCTCGGACAGGGGACTTACAATGAGCAGTTCTTC. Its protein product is CASSLGQGTYNEQFF.

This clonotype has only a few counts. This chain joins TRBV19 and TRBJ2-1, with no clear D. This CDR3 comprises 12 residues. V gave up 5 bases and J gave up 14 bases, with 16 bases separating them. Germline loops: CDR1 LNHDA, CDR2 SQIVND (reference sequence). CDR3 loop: CASSPLFGEEFF. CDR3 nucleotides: TGTGCCAGTAGTCCTCTTTTTGGCGAGGAGTTCTTC.

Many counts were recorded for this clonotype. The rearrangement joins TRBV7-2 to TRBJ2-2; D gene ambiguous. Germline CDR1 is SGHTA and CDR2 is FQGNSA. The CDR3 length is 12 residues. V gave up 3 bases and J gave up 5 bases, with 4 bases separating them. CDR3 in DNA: TGTGCCAGCAGCTTGGAGACCGGGGAGCTGTTTTTT. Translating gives CASSLETGELFF.

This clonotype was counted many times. CDR3 amino acids: CSVDPGGRTGELFF. Written as DNA, the CDR3 is TGCAGCGTTGATCCCGGGGGCAGGACCGGGGAGCTGTTTTTT. The chain joins TRBV29-1 to TRBJ2-2; D tentatively fits TRBD1 or TRBD2 (6 bases each). Trimming cost V 3 bases and J 5 bases, with 13 bases left between them. CDR1 SQVTM and CDR2 ANQGSEA come from the germline V gene. CDR3 length: 14 residues.

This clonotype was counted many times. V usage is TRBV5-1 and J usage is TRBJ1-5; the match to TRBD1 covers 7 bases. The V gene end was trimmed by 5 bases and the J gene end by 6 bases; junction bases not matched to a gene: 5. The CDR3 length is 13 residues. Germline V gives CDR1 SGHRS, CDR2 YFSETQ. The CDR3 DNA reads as TGCGCCAGCAGAACAGGGGATAGTCAGCCCCAGCATTTT. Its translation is CASRTGDSQPQHF.

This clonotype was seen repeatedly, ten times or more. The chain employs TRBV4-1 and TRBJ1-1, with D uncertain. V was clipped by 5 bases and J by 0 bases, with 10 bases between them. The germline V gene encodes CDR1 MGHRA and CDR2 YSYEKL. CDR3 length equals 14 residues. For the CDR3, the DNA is TGCGCCAGCAGCGGTCGGACGGTGAACACTGAAGCTTTCTTT. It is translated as CASSGRTVNTEAFF.

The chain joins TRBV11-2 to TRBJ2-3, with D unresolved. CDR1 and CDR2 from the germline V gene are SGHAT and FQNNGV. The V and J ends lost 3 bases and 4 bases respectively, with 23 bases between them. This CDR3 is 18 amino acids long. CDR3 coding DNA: TGTGCCAGCAGCTTGACGGGCGTCGCTTTTACGAGGCCAGATACGCAGTATTTT. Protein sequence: CASSLTGVAFTRPDTQYF.

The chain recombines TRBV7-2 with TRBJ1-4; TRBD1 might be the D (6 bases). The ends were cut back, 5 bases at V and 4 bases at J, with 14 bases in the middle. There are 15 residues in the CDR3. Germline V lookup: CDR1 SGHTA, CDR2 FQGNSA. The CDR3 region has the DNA TGTGCCAGCAGCCCCGGGGGGGCTGGTAATGAAAAACTGTTTTTT. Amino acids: CASSPGGAGNEKLFF.

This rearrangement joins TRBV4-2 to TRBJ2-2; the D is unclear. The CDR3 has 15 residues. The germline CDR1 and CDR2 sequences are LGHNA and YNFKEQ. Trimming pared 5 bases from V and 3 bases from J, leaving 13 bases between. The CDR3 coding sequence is TGTGCCAGCAGCACCCTGAGATTTGACACCGGGGAGCTGTTTTTT. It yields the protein CASSTLRFDTGELFF.